The clone carrying this TCR beta chain was seen at least ten times. Its target is not known. Each CDR3 protein gets one entry after TCRdb re-called the 5' RACE reads with MiXCR. The data contain 7,000 to 9,000 distinct CDR3 sequences, approximately 15% of them seen just once; the ten biggest clones take up roughly 3.4%. This CDR3 is built from 15 residues. The V end was cut by 0 bases, the J end by 0 bases, with 6 bases between. CDR1 is SGHTA, CDR2 FQGNSA, per germline. General observations from the study: Greatest tumor Treg TCR overlap was with tumor naive CD4+ cells.

Sequencing used memory CD4+ T cells sorted from blood. Sample subset: memory CD4+ T cells, CD4+CD45RO+CD25-. The TCR comes from a female donor with breast cancer. The rearrangement uses TRBV7-2 and TRBJ1-5, with D uncertain. CDR3 DNA sequence: TGTGCCAGCAGCTTAGCGCAAGTTAGCAATCAGCCCCAGCATTTT. It is translated as CASSLAQVSNQPQHF.